The clone carrying this T cell receptor beta chain was seen repeatedly, ten times or more. What it recognizes is unknown. Trimming removed 3 bases from V and 3 bases from J; junction bases left unmatched: 3. This CDR3 is built from 14 residues. The germline V gene has CDR1 MGHRA and CDR2 YSYEKL. This sample is drawn from a study of prognosis after radiotherapy for stage I lung cancer. Study overall: Tumor type comprised squamous cell carcinoma in six to eight patients and adenocarcinoma in under 15. Study findings and constraints: In the expanded TCR clones, tumor specificity was not determined. Differential TRBV and TRBJ gene usage was reported between patients with metastases and patients without them.

With two-round multiplex PCR, TCR beta CDR3 sequences were amplified from genomic DNA. Primers specific to each TRBV and TRBJ gene drove first-round PCR. There were universal primers used in the second PCR round. Using its own MiXCR run on the multiplex PCR reads, TCRdb lists one record per CDR3 protein. The sample has approximately 41,000 distinct CDR3 sequences; approximately 25% are singletons. This TCR came from a donor at least 50 years old with non-small cell lung cancer. The V call is TRBV4-1, the J call TRBJ2-7, with TRBD1 matching 9 bases. Sequences were derived from PBMCs, sampled before or after stereotactic body radiation therapy (not recorded which). CDR3 sequence reads: CASSQRDRDYEQYF. The CDR3 region has the DNA TGCGCCAGCAGCCAGAGGGACAGGGACTACGAGCAGTACTTC.